These 17 T cell receptor beta chains were sequenced from one sample in a study of blood T cell repertoires in COVID-19. Profiling relied on immunoSEQ multiplex PCR, and the TCRdb table lists in-frame clones only, not all of them. Of about 190,000 clones listed, almost 85% are singletons. The sequenced sample was peripheral blood. The receptors come from a woman aged 70-85 years with active or convalescent COVID-19.

V usage is TRBV7-9 and J usage is TRBJ1-2, with 7 bases fitting TRBD1. The CDR3 runs 18 residues. V shed 5 bases and J 4 bases; nucleotides not matched to a gene: 19. Germline V CDR1 and CDR2: SEHNR, FQNEAQ (reference sequence). The CDR3 DNA reads as TGTGCCAGCAGCCCAGAGGGGGCAGGTTTTTTAGCTATCTATGGCTACACCTTC. The encoded protein is CASSPEGAGFLAIYGYTF. Drawing the rest from reference TRBV7-9 and TRBJ1-2, the complete variable domain is DTGVSQNPRHKITKRGQNVTFRCDPISEHNRLYWYRQTLGQGPEFLTYFQNEAQLEKSRLLSDRFSAERPKGSFSTLEIQRTEQGDSAMYLCASSPEGAGFLAIYGYTFGSGTRLTVV.

DNA of the CDR3: TGTGCCAGGAGGACTAGCGGGAGGCTGTCCTACGAGCAGTACTTC. Its translation is CARRTSGRLSYEQYF. The V and J genes are TRBV6-7 and TRBJ2-7, with 14 bases identical to TRBD2. TRBV6-7 is treated as an ORF (open reading frame) with a function not yet certain. The CDR3 runs 15 residues. J gave up 1 base and V 9 bases, and 5 bases lay outside the gene matches.

The chain links TRBV9 to TRBJ2-2; 9 nucleotides align to TRBD1. Germline V gene data show CDR1 as SGDLS and CDR2 as YYNGEE. This CDR3 region has 17 residues. V trimming: 2 bases; J trimming: 0 bases; junction bases outside the gene matches: 5. CDR3 nucleotides: TGTGCCAGCAGCGTCTCTTACAGGGGGCCGAACACCGGGGAGCTGTTTTTT. It is translated as CASSVSYRGPNTGELFF. Looking up the rest from reference TRBV9 and TRBJ2-2 gives the full variable domain: DSGVTQTPKHLITATGQRVTLRCSPRSGDLSVYWYQQSLDQGLQFLIQYYNGEERAKGNILERFSAQQFPDLHSELNLSSLELGDSALYFCASSVSYRGPNTGELFFGEGSRLTVL.

Here the CDR3 reads CASSLTVTDTQYF. The CDR3 bases are TGCGCCAGCAGCTTGACGGTCACAGATACGCAGTATTTT. The V call is TRBV5-1, the J call TRBJ2-3, with D hard to call. Germline lookup yields CDR1 SGHRS and CDR2 YFSETQ. Trimming shortened V by 1 base and J by 2 bases, and 5 bases separated the two germline ends. The CDR3 extends over 13 amino acids.

This chain links TRBV4-2 with TRBJ2-7; no clear D gene. Trimming took off 0 bases at V and 0 bases at J, with 9 bases between the two ends. The CDR3 consists of 15 residues. CDR1 and CDR2 from the germline V gene are LGHNA and YNFKEQ. CDR3 in amino acids: CASSQEAWSSYEQYF. Written as DNA, the CDR3 is TGTGCCAGCAGCCAAGAGGCTTGGAGCTCCTACGAGCAGTACTTC.

The CDR3 is CASSPWGRPRSGANVLTF. The CDR3 nucleotides are TGTGCCAGCAGCCCTTGGGGCAGGCCCCGCTCTGGGGCCAACGTCCTGACTTTC. The rearrangement joins TRBV28 to TRBJ2-6, with D tentatively TRBD1 (5 bases). The CDR3 spans 18 residues. With 6 bases removed from V and 0 bases from J, the gap between germline ends came to 18 bases. The germline V gene has CDR1 MDHEN and CDR2 SYDVKM.

The V and J genes are TRBV12-5 and TRBJ1-1; 9 nucleotides align to TRBD1. The J segment lost 4 bases and the V segment lost 1 base, leaving 19 bases of the junction unmatched. Germline CDR1 LGHNT, CDR2 FRNRAP. The CDR3 extends over 20 amino acids. CDR3 in amino acids: CASGLAQKDDRGLEGTEAFF. Here the CDR3 DNA reads TGTGCTAGTGGTTTGGCACAAAAGGACGACAGGGGGTTGGAGGGCACTGAAGCTTTCTTT.

The rearrangement links TRBV3-1 (or the pseudogene TRBV3-2) to TRBJ2-1; 8 bases agree with TRBD2. In germline, CDR1 is LGHDT, CDR2 YNNKEL (reference sequence). This CDR3 is 20 amino acids long. V lost 4 bases and J lost 0; bases outside the gene matches: 17. As DNA, the CDR3 is TGTGCCAGCAGCCGCGCGAGGGGCCTATCGGGGGGGAGCTCCTACAATGAGCAGTTCTTC. Translation: CASSRARGLSGGSSYNEQFF.

The rearrangement uses TRBV5-1 and TRBJ1-3; D not resolved. Germline loops: CDR1 SGHRS, CDR2 YFSETQ. Trimming removed 0 bases from V and 0 bases from J, with 13 bases in between. The CDR3 runs to 17 residues. The CDR3 sequence: CASSLDGQRASGNTIYF. Here the CDR3 DNA reads TGCGCCAGCAGCTTGGACGGTCAGCGCGCCTCTGGAAACACCATATATTTT.

In this sample, this clone turned up a few times. This chain uses TRBV2 with TRBJ2-5, with TRBD2 matching over 13 bases. V dropped 5 bases and J dropped 5; count of bases not matched to a gene: 14. Germline CDR1 reads SNHLY; CDR2 reads FYNNEI. The length of the CDR3 is 18 residues. CDR3 in amino acids: CASSPKRTSGSSAETQYF. CDR3 nucleotides: TGTGCCAGCAGTCCCAAGCGGACTAGCGGGAGTAGCGCGGAGACCCAGTACTTC.

The chain combines TRBV11-2 with TRBJ2-5; 12 nucleotides line up with TRBD2. Germline V gene sequence: CDR1 SGHAT, CDR2 FQNNGV. The V and J ends lost 7 bases and 7 bases, in that order; junction bases with no gene match: 22. This CDR3 has 19 amino acids. This CDR3 is CASNFLDPWTSGKSLTQYF. The DNA for the CDR3 is TGTGCCAGCAACTTCTTAGACCCCTGGACTAGCGGGAAAAGTTTGACCCAGTACTTC.

This clone was seen only once. The V call is TRBV7-3, the J call TRBJ2-3; D unclear. Germline CDR1 SGHTA, CDR2 FQGTGA. The length of the CDR3 is 12 residues. V shed 3 bases and J shed 4 bases, with 5 bases lying between them. The CDR3 loop is CASSFSSDTQYF. CDR3 nucleotide sequence: TGTGCCAGCAGCTTTAGTTCAGATACGCAGTATTTT.

The V call is TRBV6-6, the J call TRBJ2-5; 7 nucleotides match TRBD1. Germline CDR1 MNHNY, CDR2 SVGAGI (reference sequence). The CDR3 contains 15 residues. Trimming took 5 bases from V and 4 from J; bases not matched to a gene: 10. The CDR3 DNA sequence: TGTGCCAGCAGTAATGACAGGGTTTTGCGAGAGACCCAGTACTTC. It codes for CASSNDRVLRETQYF.

This rearrangement joins TRBV5-6 to TRBJ1-1; D not certain. V was shortened by 2 bases and J by 6 bases, with 11 bases between the two germline ends. The CDR3 runs 13 residues. Germline V CDR1 and CDR2: SGHDT, YYEEEE. The CDR3 nucleotides are TGTGCCAGCAGCTTCGGGAGAGAACCTGAAGCTTTCTTT. Encoded protein: CASSFGREPEAFF.

The chain employs TRBV5-4 and TRBJ2-1; 7 bases are a match to TRBD2. The CDR3 contains 15 residues. Germline V CDR1 and CDR2: SGHNT, YYREEE (reference sequence). Trimming removed 4 bases from V and 8 bases from J; junction bases left unmatched: 12. CDR3 nucleotides: TGTGCCAGCAGCCCCCGGGACTACCTGTCGGATGAGCAGTTCTTC. This codes for CASSPRDYLSDEQFF.

V and J are TRBV7-9 and TRBJ2-7, with TRBD1 identical over 7 bases. V gave up 0 bases and J gave up 3 bases; unmatched junction bases: 5. Looked up from germline, CDR1 is SEHNR and CDR2 is FQNEAQ (reference sequence). The CDR3 has 15 amino acids. CDR3 in amino acids: CASSLAGTANYEQYF. The CDR3 DNA is TGTGCCAGCAGCTTAGCCGGGACAGCGAACTACGAGCAGTACTTC.

J is TRBJ2-3 and V is TRBV5-1; 8 positions agree with TRBD1. Germline CDR1 reads SGHRS; CDR2 reads YFSETQ. Trimming removed 4 bases from V and 1 base from J; junction bases left unmatched: 8. This CDR3 comprises 16 residues. The CDR3 nucleotides are TGCGCCAGCAGCCTTCAGGGGGCGCGTGGCACAGATACGCAGTATTTT. Amino acids: CASSLQGARGTDTQYF.